This TCR beta chain was found in a study of shared clonotypes between healthy human individuals. General study findings and limits: With a handful of donors compared, about 5.2% of naive CD4 clonotypes were shared.

Per the germline V gene, CDR1 is SGHAT and CDR2 is FQNNGV. Trimming removed 5 bases from V and 5 bases from J; junction bases left unmatched: 8. CDR3 length: 14 amino acids. For sorted subsets, 150 to 200 ng DNA per replicate equaled 30,000 or so T cell genomes. Profiling relied on immunoSEQ multiplex PCR, and the TCRdb table lists in-frame clones only, not all of them. The data hold about 340,000 clones, with 73% observed a single time. There were only Caucasian adults among the donors, and all lived in Nashville, Tennessee. This clone was found once. The antigen is undetermined. Sequencing used memory CD4+ T cells sorted from blood. The subset is: CD45RA-negative fraction. The chain employs TRBV11-2 and TRBJ1-1; 7 bases are shared with TRBD1. This sequence originates from a man in his thirties or forties in good health. The CDR3 DNA reads TGTGCCAGCAGCAGCAACAGGGGAAGTACTGAAGCTTTCTTT. As protein: CASSSNRGSTEAFF.